The 32 T cell receptor beta chains presented below share a single source sample, sequenced in a study of blood T cell repertoires in COVID-19. The repertoire was sequenced with immunoSEQ multiplex PCR; TCRdb's copy has only in-frame clones and lacks some. The sample gives roughly 200,000 clones, about 75% of which show up once; roughly 8.6% is in the top ten. Sequenced sample: peripheral blood. Every receptor here comes from a woman aged 50 to 60 with active or convalescent COVID-19.

The V call is TRBV5-5, the J call TRBJ2-2; 13 bases fit TRBD2. CDR1 SGHKS and CDR2 YYEKEE come from the germline V gene (reference sequence). This CDR3 is built from 16 residues. V was clipped by 4 bases and J by 4 bases; unmatched bases: 4. DNA for the CDR3: TGTGCCAGCAGCCAGGGGACTAGCGGGATCACCGGGGAGCTGTTTTTT. Protein: CASSQGTSGITGELFF.

The V gene is TRBV5-5, the J gene TRBJ1-1; D is ambiguous. Between the trimmed V and J ends, which lost 4 bases and 8 bases, there was a span of 12 bases. The CDR3 spans 12 residues. The germline V gene has CDR1 SGHKS and CDR2 YYEKEE (reference sequence). The CDR3 region is CASSVTGREAFF. CDR3 DNA sequence: TGTGCCAGCAGCGTGACGGGGAGGGAAGCTTTCTTT.

The chain employs TRBV20-1 and TRBJ1-5; D perhaps matches TRBD1 (6 bases). The CDR3 has 14 amino acids. V lost 3 bases and J 8 bases, leaving 17 bases between the germline ends. Germline loops: CDR1 DFQATT, CDR2 SNEGSKA (reference sequence). The CDR3 is CSASSQGLKEPQHF. The DNA for the CDR3 is TGCAGTGCTAGTAGTCAGGGGCTAAAGGAGCCCCAGCATTTT.

The chain carries TRBV9 and TRBJ1-3; D perhaps matches TRBD1 (6 bases). This CDR3 region has 17 residues. Germline V gene sequence: CDR1 SGDLS, CDR2 YYNGEE. Trimming removed 4 bases from V and 11 bases from J, with 28 bases in between. In nucleotides, the CDR3 is TGTGCCAGCAGCCCCCGGGAGACAGGTCGGGGGGCGACCGCCATATATTTT. It codes for CASSPRETGRGATAIYF.

The chain has TRBV5-6 and TRBJ1-6; 9 bases map to TRBD1. Germline CDR1 is SGHDT and CDR2 is YYEEEE. J lost 11 bases, V lost 1 base, and 7 bases had no gene match. The CDR3 runs to 15 residues. The CDR3 nucleotides are TGTGCCAGCAGCTTGACAGGGGGCGCGATGCCACCCCTCCACTTT. It specifies CASSLTGGAMPPLHF.

The chain is built from TRBV2 and TRBJ2-1; TRBD2 is a possible D gene (6 bases). This CDR3 contains 16 residues. In germline, CDR1 is SNHLY, CDR2 FYNNEI. V was pared by 8 bases and J by 13 bases, with 30 bases between. As DNA, the CDR3 is TGTGCCAGCCTATTCGGGATGACTAGTTCCCCTACCCCTCAGTTCTTC. It encodes CASLFGMTSSPTPQFF. Combining the CDR3 with reference TRBV2 and TRBJ2-1 gives the whole variable domain EPEVTQTPSHQVTQMGQEVILRCVPISNHLYFYWYRQILGQKVEFLVSFYNNEISEKSEIFDDQFSVERPDGSNFTLKIRSTKLEDSAMYFCASLFGMTSSPTPQFFGPGTRLTVL.

This sequence joins TRBV19 and TRBJ1-4, with 7 nucleotides matching TRBD1. This CDR3 region has 18 residues. V was clipped by 1 base and J by 0 bases; unmatched bases: 8. Germline V gene sequence: CDR1 LNHDA, CDR2 SQIVND (reference sequence). The CDR3 region is CASSIGQGVPATNEKLFF. Here the CDR3 DNA reads TGTGCCAGTAGTATAGGCCAGGGGGTACCGGCAACTAATGAAAAACTGTTTTTT.

This chain connects TRBV5-1 to TRBJ2-7, with 8 nucleotides matching TRBD1. CDR3 length: 12 residues. After removal of 7 bases from V and 2 bases from J, the junction contained 2 bases not matched to a gene. The germline V gene encodes CDR1 SGHRS and CDR2 YFSETQ. CDR3 sequence: CASSRGPYEQYF. In DNA form, the CDR3 reads TGCGCCAGCTCCAGGGGGCCCTACGAGCAGTACTTC.

The chain has TRBV5-5 and TRBJ2-5, with 10 bases fitting TRBD2. J gave up 7 bases and V 4 bases, and 1 base lay outside the gene matches. This CDR3 has 12 residues. Germline loops: CDR1 SGHKS, CDR2 YYEKEE (reference sequence). CDR3 sequence (DNA): TGTGCCAGCAGCCCTAGCGGGGGGACCCAGTACTTC. It codes for CASSPSGGTQYF.

The chain recombines TRBV10-3 with TRBJ1-1; 8 nucleotides align to TRBD1. V shed 6 bases and J 1 base; nucleotides not matched to a gene: 4. Germline CDR1 is ENHRY and CDR2 is SYGVKD. The CDR3 has 14 amino acids. CDR3 nucleotide sequence: TGTGCCATCAGGAGGGACAGGCCGAACACTGAAGCTTTCTTT. It is translated as CAIRRDRPNTEAFF.

The J gene is TRBJ1-4, the V gene TRBV21-1; TRBD1 reflects the table's D call only, with no check against the DNA. TRBV21-1 is deemed a pseudogene. The CDR3 covers 14 residues. In DNA, the CDR3 is TGTGCCACCACCTCCAAAGGGGCGAATGAAAAACTGTTTTTT. Encoded protein: CATTSKGANEKLFF.

The chain has TRBV7-2 and TRBJ2-5; 16 bases agree with TRBD2. V trimming: 4 bases; J trimming: 4 bases; junction bases outside the gene matches: 6. The CDR3 has 17 amino acids. Germline CDR1 is SGHTA and CDR2 is FQGNSA. As DNA, the CDR3 is TGTGCCAGCAGCTCGGGACTAGCGGGGGGGCCTGGAGAGACCCAGTACTTC. As protein: CASSSGLAGGPGETQYF.

The genes are TRBV4-2 and TRBJ1-2; D is perhaps TRBD1 (5 bases). The CDR3 runs to 14 residues. V shed 0 bases and J shed 7 bases, with 12 bases lying between them. CDR1 LGHNA and CDR2 YNFKEQ come from the germline V gene. DNA for the CDR3: TGTGCCAGCAGCCAAGATCCCCAGGGCAGTGGCTACACCTTC. Translating it yields CASSQDPQGSGYTF.

The genes are TRBV30 and TRBJ1-1; 7 positions match TRBD1. There are 18 residues in the CDR3. CDR1 GTSNPN and CDR2 SVGIG come from the germline V gene (reference sequence). V shed 0 bases and J 6 bases; nucleotides not matched to a gene: 19. CDR3 in DNA: TGTGCCTGGAGTGTAAATAGGGACAGAACATACCGAAGGCCTGAAGCTTTCTTT. Encoded protein: CAWSVNRDRTYRRPEAFF.

The rearrangement joins TRBV6-6 to TRBJ1-6, with D hard to call. The CDR3 has 15 amino acids. Germline values: CDR1 MNHNY, CDR2 SVGAGI (reference sequence). Trimming took off 6 bases at V and 0 bases at J, with 9 bases between the two ends. The CDR3 loop reads CASRDGSSYNSPLHF. In nucleotides, the CDR3 is TGTGCCAGCAGGGACGGGAGCTCCTATAATTCACCCCTCCACTTT.

This clone was detected once. The chain recombines TRBV5-1 with TRBJ2-2, with 12 nucleotides matching TRBD2. J lost 5 bases, V lost 4 bases, and 6 bases had no gene match. Germline assignment: CDR1 SGHRS and CDR2 YFSETQ. CDR3 length equals 16 residues. The CDR3 loop reads CASSSTTSGRTGELFF. The CDR3 bases are TGCGCCAGCAGCAGCACGACTAGCGGGAGAACCGGGGAGCTGTTTTTT.

This clone was seen repeatedly, ten times or more. The sample carries other DNA sequences with the same CDR3. The chain links TRBV28 to TRBJ1-2; 11 positions match TRBD1. Germline loops: CDR1 MDHEN, CDR2 SYDVKM. The CDR3 runs 14 residues. The trim removed 2 bases at V and 8 bases at J, leaving 4 bases unmatched. CDR3 in amino acids: CASSLVGTGGGYTF. The CDR3 DNA reads TGTGCCAGCAGTTTAGTCGGGACAGGGGGGGGCTACACCTTC.

This clone has a single count. The V gene is TRBV27, the J gene TRBJ1-5; D is uncertain. The V end was cut by 2 bases, the J end by 1 base, with 6 bases between. Germline-derived CDR1 and CDR2 are MNHEY and SMNVEV (reference sequence). The CDR3 extends over 14 amino acids. The CDR3 region has the DNA TGTGCCAGCAGTTTACCGGGGAGCAATCAGCCCCAGCATTTT. Protein sequence: CASSLPGSNQPQHF.

This clone has more than one count but fewer than ten. The CDR3 nucleotides are TGTGCCAGCAGTTTGCGGCAGGGGGGTCCCTATGGCTACACCTTC. It encodes CASSLRQGGPYGYTF. The V and J genes are TRBV27 and TRBJ1-2; 7 bases map to TRBD1. Germline trimming cut 3 bases from V and 4 bases from J; bases unmatched to any gene: 8. Germline V lookup: CDR1 MNHEY, CDR2 SMNVEV (reference sequence). This CDR3 region has 15 residues.

The rearrangement links TRBV20-1 to TRBJ2-7; 9 bases are a match to TRBD2. Germline loops: CDR1 DFQATT, CDR2 SNEGSKA (reference sequence). With V trimmed by 3 bases and J by 2 bases, 5 bases remained unmatched. This CDR3 comprises 14 residues. This chain's CDR3 is CSASLAGPPYEQYF. CDR3 in DNA: TGCAGTGCTAGTCTAGCGGGGCCTCCCTACGAGCAGTACTTC.

The chain carries TRBV30 and TRBJ2-3; D uncertain. V dropped 2 bases and J dropped 3 bases, with 9 bases sitting between them. In germline, CDR1 is GTSNPN, CDR2 SVGIG (reference sequence). This CDR3 spans 13 amino acids. CDR3: CAWSYDITDTQYF. CDR3 DNA: TGTGCCTGGAGTTATGACATAACAGATACGCAGTATTTT.

The chain couples TRBV2 to TRBJ1-6; 8 nucleotides match TRBD1. Germline V gene lookup returns CDR1 SNHLY and CDR2 FYNNEI. J lost 9 bases, V lost 5 bases, and 12 bases had no gene match. The CDR3 consists of 16 residues. The CDR3 bases are TGTGCCAGCAGTAAATACGGACAGGGTAGGGCTTCACCCCTCCACTTT. It specifies CASSKYGQGRASPLHF.

The CDR3 coding sequence is TGTGCCAGCAGCTTAGCCAGACAGTCACCCCTCCACTTT. Translation: CASSLARQSPLHF. This chain uses TRBV7-8 with TRBJ1-6; D perhaps matches TRBD1 (5 bases). Germline CDR1 and CDR2: SGHVS and FQNEAQ. The CDR3 has 13 residues. Deletions cut 0 bases from V and 10 bases from J, with 7 bases between.

The chain is built from TRBV3-1 (or the pseudogene TRBV3-2) and TRBJ2-7, with D unclear. Germline CDR1 is LGHDT and CDR2 is YNNKEL (reference sequence). The CDR3 length is 13 residues. The V end lost 6 bases, the J end lost 6 bases, and 15 bases lay between the germline ends. The CDR3 nucleotides are TGTGCCAGCAGTCGCATGGAACGGGTCGAGCAGTACTTC. It codes for CASSRMERVEQYF.

The chain uses TRBV6-6 and TRBJ1-1; 9 nucleotides line up with TRBD1. The trim removed 2 bases at V and 7 bases at J, leaving 11 bases unmatched. The CDR3 spans 16 residues. Germline-derived CDR1 and CDR2 are MNHNY and SVGAGI (reference sequence). DNA for the CDR3: TGTGCCAGCAGTTACGGGGCACGGGACAGGGTTATTGAAGCTTTCTTT. It encodes CASSYGARDRVIEAFF.

The CDR3, as DNA: TGTGCCAGCAGCGAGGGGCCCGGACGGGCCTTTGCGGATGGCTACACCTTC. It encodes CASSEGPGRAFADGYTF. The chain couples TRBV9 to TRBJ1-2; D might be TRBD1 (5 bases). Per germline, CDR1 SGDLS and CDR2 YYNGEE. V dropped 3 bases and J dropped 6 bases, with 24 bases sitting between them. The CDR3 is 17 residues long.

The chain is built from TRBV7-8 and TRBJ2-5; tentatively, D is TRBD1 (5 bases). This CDR3 comprises 10 residues. The V gene lost 7 bases and the J gene lost 5 bases, with 5 bases spanning the gap. Germline CDR1 reads SGHVS; CDR2 reads FQNEAQ. DNA for the CDR3: TGTGCCAGCAAGGGGGAGACCCAGTACTTC. This encodes CASKGETQYF.

Only one count was recorded for this clone. The V call is TRBV20-1, the J call TRBJ1-2, with a weak D call TRBD1 (5 bases). Looked up from germline, CDR1 is DFQATT and CDR2 is SNEGSKA (reference sequence). V was trimmed by 5 bases and J by 8 bases, leaving 12 bases between them. The CDR3 runs 11 residues. CDR3 in amino acids: CSAPRTTGYTF. The CDR3 coding sequence is TGCAGTGCTCCCCGGACAACGGGCTACACCTTC.

The V call is TRBV28, the J call TRBJ2-7; 10 nucleotides line up with TRBD2. The CDR3 runs 14 residues. CDR1 and CDR2 from the germline V gene are MDHEN and SYDVKM. The V and J ends lost 6 bases and 5 bases, in that order; junction bases with no gene match: 7. The CDR3 loop is CASRVAGGWDEQYF. As DNA, the CDR3 is TGTGCCAGCAGAGTAGCGGGAGGTTGGGACGAGCAGTACTTC.

This chain joins TRBV9 and TRBJ2-1; perhaps TRBD2 as D (5 bases). Trimming cost V 1 base and J 0 bases, with 8 bases left between them. In germline, CDR1 is SGDLS, CDR2 YYNGEE. This CDR3 comprises 15 residues. CDR3 DNA sequence: TGTGCCAGCAGCGTATCACTAGGCTCCTACAATGAGCAGTTCTTC. Amino acids: CASSVSLGSYNEQFF.

The chain has TRBV7-2 and TRBJ1-6; 7 bases are shared with TRBD1. CDR3 length equals 15 residues. Per germline, CDR1 SGHTA and CDR2 FQGNSA. Trimming took 7 bases from V and 6 from J; bases not matched to a gene: 9. The CDR3 DNA sequence: TGTGCCAGCACCATCCAGGGACAGCTTAATTCACCCCTCCACTTT. This encodes CASTIQGQLNSPLHF.

The V call is TRBV19, the J call TRBJ1-3, with 7 bases that match TRBD1. After removal of 6 bases from V and 2 bases from J, the junction contained 4 bases not matched to a gene. Germline-derived CDR1 and CDR2 are LNHDA and SQIVND (reference sequence). The CDR3 is made up of 14 amino acids. The CDR3 sequence is CASSTGAAGNTIYF. As DNA, the CDR3 is TGTGCCAGTAGCACAGGGGCCGCTGGAAACACCATATATTTT.